The 17 T cell receptor beta chains given below trace back to one sample, sequenced in a study of shared clonotypes between healthy human individuals. Only in-frame clones appear in the TCRdb table, and some are missing; sequencing was by immunoSEQ multiplex PCR. Here the sample spans about 640,000 clones, around 72% being singletons. Sequenced: memory CD4+ T cells sorted from blood. Subset here: CD45RA-negative fraction. The source of these receptors is a woman between 25 and 40 years old in good health.

This clone was picked up a small number of times. The rearrangement links TRBV2 to TRBJ1-4; D unresolved. V was trimmed by 8 bases and J by 8 bases, leaving 15 bases between them. The CDR3 sequence is 13 residues long. Germline V lookup: CDR1 SNHLY, CDR2 FYNNEI. The CDR3 coding sequence is TGTGCCAGCCTTCGGTCCCGGATCGAAAAACTGTTTTTT. It yields the protein CASLRSRIEKLFF.

Only a few counts were recorded for this clone. The genes are TRBV13 and TRBJ2-1, with a possible D match to TRBD2 (5 bases). Germline V gene data show CDR1 as PRHDT and CDR2 as FYEKMQ (reference sequence). Trimming pared 2 bases from V and 9 bases from J, leaving 17 bases between. The CDR3 has 15 residues. CDR3 coding DNA: TGTGCCAGCAGCTTACCACCGGACGGGATGGGTGAGCAGTTCTTC. This sequence encodes CASSLPPDGMGEQFF.

V and J are TRBV11-2 and TRBJ1-2; 8 bases map to TRBD1. V lost 5 bases to trimming and J lost 4 bases; unmatched junction nucleotides: 3. There are 13 residues in the CDR3. Per germline, CDR1 SGHAT and CDR2 FQNNGV. CDR3 in amino acids: CASSIGTGYGYTF. The CDR3 region has the DNA TGTGCCAGCAGCATAGGGACAGGCTATGGCTACACCTTC.

This clone has just a few counts. The V call is TRBV6-1, the J call TRBJ2-3; 11 positions agree with TRBD2. The V segment lost 4 bases and the J segment 5 bases; nucleotides outside the gene matches: 11. CDR1 and CDR2 from the germline V gene are MNHNS and SASEGT. There are 17 residues in the CDR3. The CDR3 DNA is TGTGCCAGCAGTGCGACACCCATAGCGGGAGGGGGAGATACGCAGTATTTT. Translation gives CASSATPIAGGGDTQYF.

This chain links TRBV18 with TRBJ1-1; a possible D gene is TRBD1 (5 bases). Germline CDR1 reads KGHSH; CDR2 reads LQKENI. The CDR3 has 13 residues. V dropped 3 bases and J dropped 4 bases, with 9 bases sitting between them. The CDR3 reads CASSPGVVTEAFF. CDR3 DNA: TGTGCCAGCTCACCGGGGGTTGTCACTGAAGCTTTCTTT.

The count of this clone is one. The chain joins TRBV2 to TRBJ2-5; 9 bases match TRBD1. The germline V gene encodes CDR1 SNHLY and CDR2 FYNNEI. The CDR3 contains 14 residues. The trim removed 5 bases at V and 3 bases at J, leaving 4 bases unmatched. CDR3 residues: CASSLGTGKETQYF. In nucleotides, the CDR3 is TGTGCCAGCAGTCTGGGGACAGGGAAAGAGACCCAGTACTTC.

The V gene is TRBV5-1, the J gene TRBJ2-5; perhaps TRBD1 as D (6 bases). V lost 4 bases to trimming and J lost 1 base, with 14 bases between them. This CDR3 spans 15 amino acids. CDR1 is SGHRS, CDR2 YFSETQ, per germline. The DNA for the CDR3 is TGCGCCAGCAGCCTTTCGGGACACTTCCAAGAGACCCAGTACTTC. Translation: CASSLSGHFQETQYF. Filled out from reference TRBV5-1 and TRBJ2-5, the complete variable domain reads KAGVTQTPRYLIKTRGQQVTLSCSPISGHRSVSWYQQTPGQGLQFLFEYFSETQRNKGNFPGRFSGRQFSNSRSEMNVSTLELGDSALYLCASSLSGHFQETQYFGPGTRLLVL.

The chain is built from TRBV27 and TRBJ2-7; the match to TRBD1 covers 7 bases. The CDR3 sequence is 14 residues long. CDR1 is MNHEY and CDR2 is SMNVEV in the germline V gene (reference sequence). J was trimmed by 0 bases and V by 5 bases; bases with no gene match: 4. The chain's CDR3 is CASSTTGSSYEQYF. The CDR3 DNA reads as TGTGCCAGCAGTACGACAGGGAGCTCCTACGAGCAGTACTTC.

The chain couples TRBV27 to TRBJ2-3; 10 bases agree with TRBD2. With 3 bases clipped from V and 6 bases from J, the junction kept 3 bases outside the gene matches. From germline, CDR1 is MNHEY and CDR2 SMNVEV (reference sequence). The CDR3 is 14 amino acids. The CDR3 reads CASSLLAGVDTQYF. The CDR3 DNA reads TGTGCCAGCAGTTTGCTAGCGGGAGTGGATACGCAGTATTTT.

The chain recombines TRBV6-1 with TRBJ2-7; TRBD2 is a possible D gene (5 bases). CDR3 length: 16 residues. Trimming removed 2 bases from V and 3 bases from J, with 17 bases in between. Germline V gives CDR1 MNHNS, CDR2 SASEGT. CDR3 sequence reads: CASSETSGNSHYEQYF. Written as DNA, the CDR3 is TGTGCCAGCAGTGAAACTTCCGGGAACAGCCACTACGAGCAGTACTTC.

This chain uses TRBV18 with TRBJ1-2; D is possibly TRBD1 (5 bases). The CDR3 spans 14 residues. Germline-derived CDR1 and CDR2 are KGHSH and LQKENI. V was cut by 6 bases and J by 8 bases, with 19 bases left in between. The CDR3 reads CASSPYDSETGYTF. The CDR3 DNA sequence: TGTGCCAGCTCTCCTTATGACAGTGAGACGGGCTACACCTTC.

This rearrangement joins TRBV4-1 to TRBJ2-7; TRBD2 agrees at 13 bases. The CDR3 is 19 residues long. Losses at the gene ends were 4 bases for V and 5 bases for J; bases not matched to a gene: 17. In germline, CDR1 is MGHRA, CDR2 YSYEKL. In DNA, the CDR3 is TGCGCCAGCAGCCCGAGATGGACTAGCGGGAGAAGCAGAGGCGACGAGCAGTACTTC. Protein: CASSPRWTSGRSRGDEQYF.

This clone was observed a handful of times. This chain uses TRBV5-1 with TRBJ2-1; weak D call: TRBD2 (5 bases). This CDR3 spans 15 amino acids. V was shortened by 7 bases and J by 3 bases, with 17 bases between the two germline ends. CDR1 SGHRS and CDR2 YFSETQ come from the germline V gene. The CDR3 region is CASASGSGGYNEQFF. The CDR3 region has the DNA TGCGCCAGCGCCTCGGGGTCCGGCGGCTACAATGAGCAGTTCTTC. Full variable domain (remainder filled in from reference TRBV5-1 and TRBJ2-1): KAGVTQTPRYLIKTRGQQVTLSCSPISGHRSVSWYQQTPGQGLQFLFEYFSETQRNKGNFPGRFSGRQFSNSRSEMNVSTLELGDSALYLCASASGSGGYNEQFFGPGTRLTVL.

This sequence joins TRBV5-4 and TRBJ1-2; possible D gene TRBD1, 5 bases. CDR1 is SGHNT and CDR2 is YYREEE in the germline V gene (reference sequence). Between the trimmed V and J ends, which lost 4 bases and 6 bases, there was a span of 19 bases. The CDR3 runs 15 residues. CDR3 in DNA: TGTGCCAGCAGCCCGCTAACCCGGGACGGCGATGGCTACACCTTC. Its protein product is CASSPLTRDGDGYTF.

This chain links TRBV6-6 with TRBJ1-2; D is unresolved. The CDR3 consists of 14 residues. CDR1 and CDR2 (germline): MNHNY, SVGAGI (reference sequence). V lost 6 bases, J lost 4 bases, and 15 bases lay in between. The CDR3 here is CASSNVGRSYGYTF. The CDR3 nucleotides read TGTGCCAGCAGCAACGTTGGCAGGAGCTATGGCTACACCTTC.

This chain connects TRBV5-1 to TRBJ2-2; D may be TRBD1 or TRBD2 (5 bases each). Between the trimmed V and J ends, which lost 0 bases and 4 bases, there was a span of 10 bases. Looked up from germline, CDR1 is SGHRS and CDR2 is YFSETQ. There are 15 residues in the CDR3. CDR3 nucleotides: TGCGCCAGCAGCTTGGGGGGACGAGGCACCGGGGAGCTGTTTTTT. It yields the protein CASSLGGRGTGELFF. Complete variable domain (other parts from reference TRBV5-1 and TRBJ2-2): KAGVTQTPRYLIKTRGQQVTLSCSPISGHRSVSWYQQTPGQGLQFLFEYFSETQRNKGNFPGRFSGRQFSNSRSEMNVSTLELGDSALYLCASSLGGRGTGELFFGEGSRLTVL.

V is TRBV25-1 and J is TRBJ2-3, with no clear D. The CDR3 is 15 residues long. Looked up from germline, CDR1 is MGHDK and CDR2 is SYGVNS. V lost 3 bases, J lost 1 base, and 11 bases lay in between. The CDR3 DNA sequence: TGTGCCAGCAGTGAGGGAAGGTGGGGCACAGATACGCAGTATTTT. This gives the protein CASSEGRWGTDTQYF.